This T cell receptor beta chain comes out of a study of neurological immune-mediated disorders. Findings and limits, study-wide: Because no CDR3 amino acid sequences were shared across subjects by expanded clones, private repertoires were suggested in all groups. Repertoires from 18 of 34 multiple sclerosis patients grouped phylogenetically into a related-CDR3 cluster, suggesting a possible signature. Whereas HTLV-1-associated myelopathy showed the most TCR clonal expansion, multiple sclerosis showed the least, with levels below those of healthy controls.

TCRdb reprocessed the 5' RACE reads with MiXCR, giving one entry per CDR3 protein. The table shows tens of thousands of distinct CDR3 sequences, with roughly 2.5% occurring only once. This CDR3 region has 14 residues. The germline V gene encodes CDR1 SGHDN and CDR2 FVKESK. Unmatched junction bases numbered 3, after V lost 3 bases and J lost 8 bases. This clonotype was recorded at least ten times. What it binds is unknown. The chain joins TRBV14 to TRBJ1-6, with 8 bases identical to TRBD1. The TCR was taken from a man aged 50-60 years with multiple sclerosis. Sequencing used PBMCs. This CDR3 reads CASSQTGDYSPLHF. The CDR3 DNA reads TGTGCCAGCAGCCAGACAGGGGATTATTCACCCCTCCACTTT.